This T cell receptor beta chain was retrieved from a study of cytomegalovirus exposure and HLA in healthy donors. CDR3 length equals 16 residues. Trimming removed 4 bases from V and 5 bases from J, with 18 bases in between. Looked up from germline, CDR1 is LGHNA and CDR2 is YSLEER. In the PCR, 60 Vbeta and 13 Jbeta primers were used. Using immunoSEQ multiplex PCR, the repertoire was profiled, and TCRdb retains in-frame clones only, with some absent. The sample carries about 160,000 clones, roughly 80% recorded once. The sequence was obtained from a woman aged 30 to 39 in good health and CMV-seropositive. The V call is TRBV4-3, the J call TRBJ1-5; TRBD1 is a possible D gene (6 bases). Sequenced sample: PBMCs. The CDR3 is CASSPRLGARDQPQHF. DNA for the CDR3: TGCGCCAGCAGCCCGAGGTTGGGGGCACGGGATCAGCCCCAGCATTTT.